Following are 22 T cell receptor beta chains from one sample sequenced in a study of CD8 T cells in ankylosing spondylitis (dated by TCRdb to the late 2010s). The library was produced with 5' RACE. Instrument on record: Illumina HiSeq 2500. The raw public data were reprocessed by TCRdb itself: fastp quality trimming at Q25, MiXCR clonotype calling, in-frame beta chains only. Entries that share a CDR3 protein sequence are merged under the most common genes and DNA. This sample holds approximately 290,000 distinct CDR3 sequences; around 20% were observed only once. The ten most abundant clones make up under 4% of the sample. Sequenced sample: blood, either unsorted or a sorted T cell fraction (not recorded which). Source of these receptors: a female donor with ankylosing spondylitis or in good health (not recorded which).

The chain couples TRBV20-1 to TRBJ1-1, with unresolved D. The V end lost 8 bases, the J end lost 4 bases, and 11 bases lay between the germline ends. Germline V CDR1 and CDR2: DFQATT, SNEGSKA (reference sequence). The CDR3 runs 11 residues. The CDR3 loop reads CSTPGGTEAFF. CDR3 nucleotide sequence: TGCAGTACTCCGGGTGGCACTGAAGCTTTCTTT.

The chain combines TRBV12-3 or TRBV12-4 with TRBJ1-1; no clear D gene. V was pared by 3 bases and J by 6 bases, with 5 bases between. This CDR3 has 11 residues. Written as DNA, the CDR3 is TGTGCCAGCAGTTTCAGAGCTGAAGCTTTCTTT. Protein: CASSFRAEAFF.

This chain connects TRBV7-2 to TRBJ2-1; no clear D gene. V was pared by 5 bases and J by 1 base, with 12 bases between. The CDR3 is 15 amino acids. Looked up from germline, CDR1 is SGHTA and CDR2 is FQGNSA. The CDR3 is CASSGDPGSYNEQFF. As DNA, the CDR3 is TGTGCCAGCAGCGGAGATCCAGGATCCTACAATGAGCAGTTCTTC.

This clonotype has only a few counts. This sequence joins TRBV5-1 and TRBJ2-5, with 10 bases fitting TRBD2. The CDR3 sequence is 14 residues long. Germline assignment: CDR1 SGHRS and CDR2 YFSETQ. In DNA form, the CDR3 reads TGCGCGACCAATAGCGGGAGGACCCAAGAGACCCAGTACTTC. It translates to CATNSGRTQETQYF.

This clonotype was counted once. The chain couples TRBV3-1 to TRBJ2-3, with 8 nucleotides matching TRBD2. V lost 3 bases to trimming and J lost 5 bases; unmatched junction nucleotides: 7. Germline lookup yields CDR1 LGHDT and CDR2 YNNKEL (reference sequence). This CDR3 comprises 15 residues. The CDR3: CASSQPGGGEDTQYF. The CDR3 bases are TGTGCCAGCAGCCAGCCGGGAGGGGGAGAAGATACGCAGTATTTT.

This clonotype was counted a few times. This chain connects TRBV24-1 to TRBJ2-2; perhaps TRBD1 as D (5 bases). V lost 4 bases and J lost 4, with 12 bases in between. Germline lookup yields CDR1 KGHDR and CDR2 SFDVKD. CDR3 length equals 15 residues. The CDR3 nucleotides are TGTGCCACCAGTGAGGCTACAGGAGTCACCGGGGAGCTGTTTTTT. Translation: CATSEATGVTGELFF.

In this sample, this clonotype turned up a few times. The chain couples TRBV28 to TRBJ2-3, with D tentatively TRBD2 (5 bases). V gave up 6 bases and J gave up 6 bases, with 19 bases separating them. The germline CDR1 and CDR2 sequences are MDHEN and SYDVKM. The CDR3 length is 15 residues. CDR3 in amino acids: CASSTEPAVWDTQYF. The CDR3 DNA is TGTGCCAGCAGCACGGAACCAGCGGTTTGGGATACGCAGTATTTT.

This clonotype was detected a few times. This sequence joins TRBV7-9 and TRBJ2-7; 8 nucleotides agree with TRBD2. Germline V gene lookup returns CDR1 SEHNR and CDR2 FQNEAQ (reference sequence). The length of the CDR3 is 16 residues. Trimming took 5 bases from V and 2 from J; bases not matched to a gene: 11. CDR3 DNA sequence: TGTGCCAGCAGCCCAAGCGGGGGCGGCGGTGCCTACGAGCAGTACTTC. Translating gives CASSPSGGGGAYEQYF.

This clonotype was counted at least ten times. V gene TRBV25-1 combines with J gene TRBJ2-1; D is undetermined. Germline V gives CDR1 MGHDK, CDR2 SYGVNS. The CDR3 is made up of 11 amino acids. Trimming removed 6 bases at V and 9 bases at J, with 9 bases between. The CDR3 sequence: CASSGRTEQFF. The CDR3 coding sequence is TGTGCCAGCAGCGGGCGGACTGAGCAGTTCTTC. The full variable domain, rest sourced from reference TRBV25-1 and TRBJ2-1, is EADIYQTPRYLVIGTGKKITLECSQTMGHDKMYWYQQDPGMELHLIHYSYGVNSTEKGDLSSESTVSRIRTEHFPLTLESARPSHTSQYLCASSGRTEQFFGPGTRLTVL.

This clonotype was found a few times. CDR3 coding DNA: TGTGCCATCAGCCAGGGATCCGCTGAAGCTTTCTTT. Amino acid sequence: CAISQGSAEAFF. The V gene is TRBV10-3, the J gene TRBJ1-1, with D possibly matching TRBD1 (5 bases). Germline CDR1 ENHRY, CDR2 SYGVKD. The germline V and J ends were trimmed by 6 bases and 6 bases, with 11 bases remaining between them. The CDR3 is made up of 12 amino acids.

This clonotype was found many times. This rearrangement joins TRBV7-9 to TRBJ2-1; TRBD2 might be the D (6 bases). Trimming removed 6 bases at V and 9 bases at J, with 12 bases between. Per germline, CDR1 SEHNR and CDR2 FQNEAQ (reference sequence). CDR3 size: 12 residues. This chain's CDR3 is CASSSLASEQFF. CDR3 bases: TGTGCCAGCAGTTCTCTAGCGAGTGAGCAGTTCTTC.

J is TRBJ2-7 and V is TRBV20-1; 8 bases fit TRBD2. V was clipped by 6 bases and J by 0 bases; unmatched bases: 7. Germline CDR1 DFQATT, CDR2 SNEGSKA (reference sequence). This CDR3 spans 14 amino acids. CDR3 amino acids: CSAEVSGSSYEQYF. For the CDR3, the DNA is TGCAGTGCGGAGGTGAGCGGGAGCTCCTACGAGCAGTACTTC.

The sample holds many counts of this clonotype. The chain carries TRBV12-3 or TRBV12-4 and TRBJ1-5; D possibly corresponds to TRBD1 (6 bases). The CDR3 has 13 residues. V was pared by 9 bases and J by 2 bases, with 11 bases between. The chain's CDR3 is CASTRTGNQPQHF. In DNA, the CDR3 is TGTGCCAGTACTCGGACAGGCAATCAGCCCCAGCATTTT.

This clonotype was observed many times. The CDR3 sequence: CASSLAWDGTYEQYF. For the CDR3, the DNA is TGTGCCAGCAGTTTAGCGTGGGACGGGACCTACGAGCAGTACTTC. The gene calls are TRBV12-3 or TRBV12-4 and TRBJ2-7, with D perhaps matching TRBD1 or TRBD2 (5 bases each). The CDR3 totals 15 residues. V was cut by 0 bases and J by 2 bases, with 11 bases left in between.

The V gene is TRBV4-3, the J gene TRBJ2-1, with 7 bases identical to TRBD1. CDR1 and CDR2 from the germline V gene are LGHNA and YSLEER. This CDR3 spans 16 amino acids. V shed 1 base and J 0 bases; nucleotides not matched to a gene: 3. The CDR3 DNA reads TGCGCCAGCAGCCAAGGACAGGGTGGCTCCTACAATGAGCAGTTCTTC. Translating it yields CASSQGQGGSYNEQFF.

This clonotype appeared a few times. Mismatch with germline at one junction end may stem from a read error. Here the CDR3 reads CASSQGAEGSPLHF. The DNA of the CDR3 is TGTGCCAGCAGTCAAGGGGCAGAAGGATCACCCCTCCACTTT. The V and J genes are TRBV3-1 and TRBJ1-6, with D perhaps matching TRBD1 (5 bases). This CDR3 is built from 14 residues. Germline-derived CDR1 and CDR2 are LGHDT and YNNKEL (reference sequence).

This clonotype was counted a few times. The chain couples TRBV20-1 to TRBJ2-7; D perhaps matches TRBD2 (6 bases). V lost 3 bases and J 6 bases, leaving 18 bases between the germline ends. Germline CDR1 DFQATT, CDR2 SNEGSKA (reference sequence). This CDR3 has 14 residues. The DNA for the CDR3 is TGCAGTGCTAGGCCTAAGGTGGCTAGCGTCGAGCAGTACTTC. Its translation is CSARPKVASVEQYF.

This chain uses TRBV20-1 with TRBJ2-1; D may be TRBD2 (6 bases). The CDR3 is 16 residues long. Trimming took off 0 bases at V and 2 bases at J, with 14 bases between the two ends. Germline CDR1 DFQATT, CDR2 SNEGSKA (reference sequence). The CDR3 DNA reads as TGCAGTGCTAGAGATCCATGGCGGGATCCCTACAATGAGCAGTTCTTC. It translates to CSARDPWRDPYNEQFF.

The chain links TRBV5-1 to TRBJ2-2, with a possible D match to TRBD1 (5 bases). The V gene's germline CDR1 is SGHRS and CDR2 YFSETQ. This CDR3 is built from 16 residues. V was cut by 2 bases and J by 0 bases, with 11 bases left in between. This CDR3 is CASSLRQHTNTGELFF. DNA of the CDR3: TGCGCCAGCAGCTTACGACAGCACACGAACACCGGGGAGCTGTTTTTT.

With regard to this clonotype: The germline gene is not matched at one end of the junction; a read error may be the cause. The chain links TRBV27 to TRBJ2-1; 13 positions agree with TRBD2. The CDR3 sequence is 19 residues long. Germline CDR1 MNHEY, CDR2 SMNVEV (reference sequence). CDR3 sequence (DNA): TGTGCCAGCAGTTCCCTACCCTCGGGACTAGCGGGGTCCTACAATGCGCAGTTCTTC. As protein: CASSSLPSGLAGSYNAQFF.

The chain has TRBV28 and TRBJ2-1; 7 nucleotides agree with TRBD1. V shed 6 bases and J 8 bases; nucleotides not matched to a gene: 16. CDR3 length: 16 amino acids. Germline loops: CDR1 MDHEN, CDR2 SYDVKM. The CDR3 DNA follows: TGTGCCAGCAGCTCCAATACAGGGGCTGTCGGCGATGAGCAGTTCTTC. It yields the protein CASSSNTGAVGDEQFF.

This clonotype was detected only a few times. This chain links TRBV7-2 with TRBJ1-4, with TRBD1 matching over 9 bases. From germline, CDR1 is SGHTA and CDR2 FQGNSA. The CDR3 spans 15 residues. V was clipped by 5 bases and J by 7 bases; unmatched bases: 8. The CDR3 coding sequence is TGTGCCAGCAGCCTCGGACAGGGGATGGGTGAAAAACTGTTTTTT. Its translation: CASSLGQGMGEKLFF.